This T cell receptor beta chain was sequenced during a study of T cell responses to AZD1222 COVID-19 vaccine listed by TCRdb under 2021. Study-level background: A total of 240 or so trial participants underwent TCR sequencing, of whom nearly 210 had received two doses of AZD1222 and around 25 had received two doses of the MenACWY control vaccine. Enrollment into the trials was organized by age into subgroups of 18-55, 56-69 and 70-plus years, and those subgroups contained roughly 160, 29 and 62 TCR-sequenced participants, respectively. Overall study outcomes, separate from this receptor: Participants were mostly white British, with more females than males. The authors suggested clonal diversity may have been underestimated. Vaccine-associated CD4 TCRs spanned the whole spike protein, with dominant responses in regions 160-218 and 743-854. Because no samples from the day 14 peak response were available, repertoires could be characterized only after the peak T cell response. Conclusions about previously exposed vaccinees are limited, since just a handful of AZD1222 recipients were seropositive for SARS-CoV-2 at baseline. Reportedly, close to half of the unique spike-specific TCRs recognized epitopes lying outside the regions that are mutated in the B.1.351 and B.1.1.7 variants. A significant rise in spike-specific TCR breadth and depth was observed after two AZD1222 doses relative to day 0 and relative to MenACWY recipients. The 56-69-year group was small, and its depth increase did not reach significance, likely because of low power.

As to this clone: Which antigen it targets is not known.

V trim: 4 bases; J trim: 4 bases; unmatched bases: 16. Via the germline V gene, CDR1 is SGHTA and CDR2 FQGTGA. From its cysteine to its phenylalanine, the CDR3 spans 18 amino acids. Only the CDR3 part of the read is kept: 54 bases, read in frame from the first base. The CDR3 regions of human TCRbeta chains were subjected to immunosequencing. Under the source paper's analysis protocol: TCRs in the repertoires were compared against a reference library of SARS-CoV-2-specific TCRs that had been generated with the MIRA antigen-specificity platform. Breadth was defined as the fraction of unique TCRs that were SARS-CoV-2-associated. Depth was defined as the fraction of total T cells that were SARS-CoV-2-associated. Using the MIRA data, every spike-specific TCR was mapped to the spike region that the TCR reacted to and assigned to either a CD4 or a CD8 class. Log10-transformed breadth and depth values were compared by one-way ANOVA with Sidak's multiple comparisons tests. This is the immuneACCESS table as TCRdb keeps it, with only in-frame sequences that have V and J called. A part of the clones is gone; compared with another copy, unresolved V genes explain less than half, and the rest is unexplained. For V, J and clone size, that table is used; D and trimming come from the DNA. The sample's table covers around 140,000 clones. Clones ranked in the top ten supply about 2.3% of the sample.

Reading the label with the study, this specimen's time point is: baseline before first vaccination. Samples from vaccinated people were obtained from the UK trials COV001 and COV002, which included a single-blind randomized controlled phase 2/3 trial of AZD1222 (ChAdOx1 nCoV-19) in healthy adults. For TCRbeta chain sequencing, PBMC samples from trial participants were taken at day 0 and at day 28 after the second dose. This TCR derives from an adult in good health. Material: peripheral blood. The sequence joins TRBV7-3 to TRBJ1-1; 9 bases in the middle match TRBD1. The CDR3 reads CASSSTGGESGWSTEAFF. The bases are TGTGCCAGCAGCTCTACAGGGGGCGAAAGCGGGTGGAGCACTGAAGCTTTCTTT. When the CDR3 is completed using the reference TRBV7-3 and TRBJ1-1 genes on either side, the full variable domain is GAGVSQTPSNKVTEKGKYVELRCDPISGHTALYWYRQSLGQGPEFLIYFQGTGAADDSGLPNDRFFAVRPEGSVSTLKIQRTERGDSAVYLCASSSTGGESGWSTEAFFGQGTRLTVV.